The text below deals with one TCR beta chain. The specificity of this receptor is unknown. Base quality data are lacking; no much larger clone is found one base away. The trial excluded patients who had a history of autoimmune disease or were on systemic immunosuppression. Peripheral blood for TCR sequencing was drawn from every dose cohort at baseline, at cycle 4 day 1 and at cycle 7 day 1. Samples came from an open-label, multicenter, first-in-human phase I dose-escalation trial of ivuxolimab. Adults with locally advanced or metastatic melanoma, renal cell, hepatocellular, or head and neck squamous cell carcinoma were enrolled in the trial. Before TCR sequencing, CD4+ and CD8+ T cells were separately sorted from peripheral blood. The CDR3 holds 14 amino acids from the cysteine to the phenylalanine. Only the CDR3 part of the read is kept: 42 bases, read in frame from the first base. V ends up 5 bases short and J 2 bases short, with an unmatched junction base count of 5. According to the germline V gene (reference sequence), CDR1 reads LNHDA and CDR2 reads SQIVND.

This record comes from a study of OX40 agonist ivuxolimab in advanced cancers. Context from the whole study: Ivuxolimab was an agonistic, fully human IgG2 monoclonal antibody directed against OX40 (CD134), a costimulatory receptor. Partial responses occurred in three dose-escalation patients: two with cutaneous melanoma and one with hepatocellular carcinoma. Intravenous ivuxolimab was administered to patients every 2 weeks at six dose levels: 0.01, 0.1, 0.3, 1.5, 3 and 10 mg/kg. The paper covers the monotherapy dose-escalation part of the phase I ivuxolimab trial, which included N of about 50 patients. Prior anti-PD-1, anti-PD-L1 or anti-CTLA-4 therapy was permitted, and checkpoint inhibitors had been received by 30% to 40% of dose-escalation patients. Among the roughly 50 dose-escalation patients, approximately 20 had hepatocellular carcinoma, 15 or so melanoma, 9 renal cell carcinoma and 9 head and neck cancer. Peripheral TCRbeta sequencing was intended to test whether TCR sequence diversity was altered and clonal T-cell expansion was caused by ivuxolimab. A male proportion of 70% to 90% and a mean age of 60 years, ranging from roughly 23 to 79, were recorded for the dose-escalation cohort. General study outcomes and caveats: The antigen specificity of the peripheral T cells that underwent clonal expansion was not determined. Low levels of normalized T-cell clonal expansion were also seen in some patients who did not respond. After ivuxolimab, expanded clones were on average more numerous among CD8+ T cells than among CD4+ T cells. In the 0.1-3.0 mg/kg groups, partial responders had among the lowest normalized peripheral clonal expansion, particularly in CD8+ T cells. At doses of 0.1 to 3.0 mg/kg, clonal expansion of both CD4+ and CD8+ blood T cells was observed from baseline to week 6.

For sequencing of the TCRbeta CDR3 region, genomic DNA was extracted from the sorted cells. The immunoSEQ Assay was used for sequencing of TCRbeta CDR3 regions. TCRdb's version of the immuneACCESS table is confined to in-frame rearrangements and falls short of the full clone set. An unresolved V gene accounts for under half of the shortfall where checked; the remainder is of unknown origin. The sample records roughly 63,000 clones, about 89% of which are singletons. The ten top clones hold more than 9% of the sample. Source: CD4+ or CD8+ T cells sorted from blood, taken in a trial of the OX40 agonist ivuxolimab. The chain joins TRBV19 to TRBJ2-7, and TRBD2 aligns with 8 junction nucleotides. The clonotype originates from an adult with an advanced solid tumor such as melanoma, head and neck, liver or kidney cancer. The CDR3 region has the sequence CASSPTSATYEQYF. The DNA sequence is as follows: TGTGCCAGTAGTCCGACTAGCGCCACCTACGAGCAGTACTTC.